The 26 T cell receptor beta chains below all came from one sample that was sequenced in a study of shared clonotypes between healthy human individuals. Sequenced by immunoSEQ multiplex PCR; TCRdb stores in-frame clones only, minus some. The repertoire holds roughly 510,000 clones, with 75% to 80% as singletons. The sequenced sample consisted of PBMCs. The origin of the receptors is a woman aged 40-49 years in good health. Some clones in this sample may be carry-over from other donors' samples.

The genes are TRBV28 and TRBJ2-1, with no clear D. The CDR3 is made up of 15 amino acids. The V gene's germline CDR1 is MDHEN and CDR2 SYDVKM. The V end lost 6 bases, the J end lost 9 bases, and 21 bases lay between the germline ends. CDR3 nucleotides: TGTGCCAGCAGACCGACCCTTATCCCGTGGGGTGAGCAGTTCTTC. Amino acids: CASRPTLIPWGEQFF. The full variable domain, its missing parts supplied by reference TRBV28 and TRBJ2-1, is DVKVTQSSRYLVKRTGEKVFLECVQDMDHENMFWYRQDPGLGLRLIYFSYDVKMKEKGDIPEGYSVSREKKERFSLILESASTNQTSMYLCASRPTLIPWGEQFFGPGTRLTVL.

The chain uses TRBV5-5 and TRBJ2-7; TRBD2 matches 10 bases. The germline V gene has CDR1 SGHKS and CDR2 YYEKEE (reference sequence). The V gene end was trimmed by 4 bases and the J gene end by 3 bases; junction bases not matched to a gene: 10. The CDR3 extends over 16 amino acids. CDR3 residues: CASSPRTSGKFYEQYF. The CDR3 bases are TGTGCCAGCAGCCCACGGACTAGCGGAAAATTCTACGAGCAGTACTTC. Full variable domain (missing parts from reference TRBV5-5 and TRBJ2-7): DAGVTQSPTHLIKTRGQQVTLRCSPISGHKSVSWYQQVLGQGPQFIFQYYEKEERGRGNFPDRFSARQFPNYSSELNVNALLLGDSALYLCASSPRTSGKFYEQYFGPGTRLTVT.

The chain couples TRBV9 to TRBJ2-5; D may be TRBD2 (5 bases). The V end was cut by 0 bases, the J end by 5 bases, with 23 bases between. The germline V gene has CDR1 SGDLS and CDR2 YYNGEE. The CDR3 is 18 residues long. The CDR3: CASSVGPKGLAGGETQYF. In DNA, the CDR3 is TGTGCCAGCAGCGTAGGCCCGAAGGGCCTAGCAGGCGGGGAGACCCAGTACTTC.

The chain employs TRBV7-9 and TRBJ2-7; D call uncertain. The CDR3 is 12 residues long. The germline V gene has CDR1 SEHNR and CDR2 FQNEAQ (reference sequence). The V gene lost 4 bases and the J gene lost 2 bases, with 6 bases spanning the gap. CDR3 nucleotide sequence: TGTGCCAGCAGCTCAGGAACCTACGAGCAGTACTTC. It is translated as CASSSGTYEQYF. Drawing the rest from reference TRBV7-9 and TRBJ2-7, the complete variable domain is DTGVSQNPRHKITKRGQNVTFRCDPISEHNRLYWYRQTLGQGPEFLTYFQNEAQLEKSRLLSDRFSAERPKGSFSTLEIQRTEQGDSAMYLCASSSGTYEQYFGPGTRLTVT.

J is TRBJ2-7 and V is TRBV6-6, with D possibly TRBD1 on 6 matching bases. CDR3 length equals 13 residues. The V end was cut by 6 bases, the J end by 0 bases, with 9 bases between. Germline V lookup: CDR1 MNHNY, CDR2 SVGAGI (reference sequence). DNA for the CDR3: TGTGCCAGCAGACAGGGTGTCTCCTACGAGCAGTACTTC. Encoded protein: CASRQGVSYEQYF.

The CDR3 spells CASSLGLAGINEQFF. The CDR3 DNA reads as TGTGCCAGCAGCTTGGGACTAGCGGGCATAAATGAGCAGTTCTTC. This chain links TRBV5-4 with TRBJ2-1; 10 nucleotides agree with TRBD2. The CDR3 has 15 residues. Germline CDR1 reads SGHNT; CDR2 reads YYREEE (reference sequence). The trim removed 0 bases at V and 7 bases at J, leaving 4 bases unmatched.

The rearrangement joins TRBV2 to TRBJ2-3, with 14 bases that match TRBD2. Looked up from germline, CDR1 is SNHLY and CDR2 is FYNNEI. CDR3 size: 18 residues. The trim removed 5 bases at V and 1 base at J, leaving 8 bases unmatched. DNA for the CDR3: TGTGCCAGCAGTCAAGGACTAGCGGGAGGTTGGGGCACAGATACGCAGTATTTT. Its translation: CASSQGLAGGWGTDTQYF.

The rearrangement links TRBV27 to TRBJ2-6; the D is unclear. This CDR3 region has 14 residues. Looked up from germline, CDR1 is MNHEY and CDR2 is SMNVEV (reference sequence). V gave up 7 bases and J gave up 2 bases, with 9 bases separating them. CDR3: CASKSVPGANVLTF. The CDR3 DNA reads TGTGCCAGCAAGAGTGTGCCTGGGGCCAACGTCCTGACTTTC. The entire variable domain, with the rest obtained from reference TRBV27 and TRBJ2-6, is as follows: EAQVTQNPRYLITVTGKKLTVTCSQNMNHEYMSWYRQDPGLGLRQIYYSMNVEVTDKGDVPEGYKVSRKEKRNFPLILESPSPNQTSLYFCASKSVPGANVLTFGAGSRLTVL.

The gene calls are TRBV27 and TRBJ2-1; a possible D gene is TRBD2 (6 bases). The V gene lost 7 bases and the J gene lost 4 bases, with 11 bases spanning the gap. CDR3 length equals 13 residues. Per germline, CDR1 MNHEY and CDR2 SMNVEV (reference sequence). DNA for the CDR3: TGTGCCAGCATGGGGGGAGGATACAATGAGCAGTTCTTC. Its translation: CASMGGGYNEQFF.

The chain couples TRBV10-3 to TRBJ2-3; 12 bases agree with TRBD2. Germline lookup yields CDR1 ENHRY and CDR2 SYGVKD. The junction had 9 bases not matched to a gene; V was cut back by 0 bases and J by 5 bases. The CDR3 runs 18 residues. CDR3 loop: CAISESKASGRAGDTQYF. CDR3 nucleotides: TGTGCCATCAGTGAGTCGAAGGCTAGCGGGAGGGCTGGAGATACGCAGTATTTT.

The chain combines TRBV28 with TRBJ1-1; no firm D call. V dropped 2 bases and J dropped 0 bases, with 10 bases sitting between them. Germline values: CDR1 MDHEN, CDR2 SYDVKM. The CDR3 consists of 15 residues. Here the CDR3 reads CASSLPGPMNTEAFF. In DNA form, the CDR3 reads TGTGCCAGCAGTTTACCAGGCCCAATGAACACTGAAGCTTTCTTT.

The rearrangement links TRBV27 to TRBJ2-3, with D perhaps assigned TRBD1 or TRBD2 (6 bases each). Trimming took 7 bases from V and 6 from J, leaving 14 bases between them. Germline-derived CDR1 and CDR2 are MNHEY and SMNVEV (reference sequence). The length of the CDR3 is 13 residues. The CDR3 bases are TGTGCCAGCATAAGTTGGGGGGCGGATACGCAGTATTTT. Residues: CASISWGADTQYF.

The chain links TRBV19 to TRBJ2-3; D might be TRBD2 (5 bases). The CDR3 covers 12 residues. Germline V gene lookup returns CDR1 LNHDA and CDR2 SQIVND (reference sequence). Trimming cost V 6 bases and J 7 bases, with 11 bases left between them. DNA of the CDR3: TGTGCCAGTAGCCTCCGGGAAAATACGCAGTATTTT. Protein: CASSLRENTQYF.

A few counts support this clone. This rearrangement joins TRBV11-3 to TRBJ2-1; D unclear. Germline V gene sequence: CDR1 SGHNT, CDR2 YENEEA. V was cut by 0 bases and J by 8 bases, with 5 bases left in between. The CDR3 is 12 amino acids. CDR3: CASSLDSYEQFF. The CDR3 nucleotides read TGTGCCAGCAGCTTAGATTCATATGAGCAGTTCTTC.

This rearrangement joins TRBV11-1 to TRBJ2-1; 7 nucleotides match TRBD2. This CDR3 spans 15 amino acids. The germline gives CDR1 SGHAT, CDR2 FQDESV (reference sequence). The trim removed 3 bases at V and 5 bases at J, leaving 7 bases unmatched. The CDR3: CASSFGLAENNEQFF. CDR3 bases: TGTGCCAGCAGCTTTGGGCTAGCGGAGAACAATGAGCAGTTCTTC.

This clone was detected ten times or more. The gene calls are TRBV23-1 and TRBJ1-2, with D unclear. TRBV23-1 is sorted into the ORF group, with uncertain function. Trimming removed 2 bases from V and 4 bases from J, with 11 bases in between. The CDR3 runs 14 residues. In DNA form, the CDR3 reads TGCGCCAGCAGTCAAACGAACATAAGCTATGGCTACACCTTC. Its translation: CASSQTNISYGYTF.

The chain has TRBV7-2 and TRBJ2-3, with TRBD1 matching 8 bases. The CDR3 is 15 residues long. J was trimmed by 6 bases and V by 3 bases; bases with no gene match: 8. Germline CDR1 and CDR2: SGHTA and FQGNSA. CDR3 in amino acids: CASSLQGAGSDTQYF. CDR3 coding DNA: TGTGCCAGCAGCTTGCAGGGGGCGGGTTCGGATACGCAGTATTTT.

This clone has only one observation. The chain combines TRBV27 with TRBJ1-5; a possible D gene is TRBD1 (5 bases). CDR1 is MNHEY, CDR2 SMNVEV, per germline (reference sequence). With 3 bases removed from V and 7 bases from J, the gap between germline ends came to 13 bases. There are 14 residues in the CDR3. As DNA, the CDR3 is TGTGCCAGCAGTTTCCGTCAGGGAGGGCAGCCCCAGCATTTT. It yields the protein CASSFRQGGQPQHF.

This clone has just one count. The chain carries TRBV7-8 and TRBJ1-4; 10 nucleotides align to TRBD1. Germline-derived CDR1 and CDR2 are SGHVS and FQNEAQ. V lost 5 bases and J lost 3; bases outside the gene matches: 9. This CDR3 spans 17 amino acids. The CDR3 spells CASSVTGGMAANEKLFF. CDR3 in DNA: TGTGCCAGCAGCGTGACAGGGGGCATGGCGGCTAATGAAAAACTGTTTTTT.

This chain uses TRBV6-6 with TRBJ2-1, with 7 bases aligning to TRBD1. The trim removed 7 bases at V and 5 bases at J, leaving 2 bases unmatched. Germline V gene lookup returns CDR1 MNHNY and CDR2 SVGAGI (reference sequence). The CDR3 is 12 residues long. The CDR3 region is CASNTGDNEQFF. The CDR3 nucleotides read TGTGCCAGCAATACAGGGGACAATGAGCAGTTCTTC.

CDR3 coding DNA: TGTGCCAGCAGTTACGGGATCTCTGATGAAAAACTGTTTTTT. It is translated as CASSYGISDEKLFF. The V gene is TRBV6-5, the J gene TRBJ1-4; D not resolved. Germline values: CDR1 MNHEY, CDR2 SVGAGI. V gave up 2 bases and J gave up 6 bases, with 10 bases separating them. The CDR3 runs to 14 residues.

The chain's CDR3 is CASSELGTPNTEAFF. The CDR3 DNA is TGTGCCAGCAGTGAACTCGGGACACCGAACACTGAAGCTTTCTTT. The chain uses TRBV2 and TRBJ1-1, with TRBD1 as a possible D gene (6 bases). The germline CDR1 and CDR2 sequences are SNHLY and FYNNEI. This CDR3 contains 15 residues. The V and J ends lost 2 bases and 1 base respectively, with 11 bases between them.

To note about this clone: A far larger clone is off by one base, so a read error is likely. The chain couples TRBV5-8 to TRBJ1-1; the D is unclear. V was clipped by 5 bases and J by 0 bases, with 11 bases between them. Germline V lookup: CDR1 SGHTS, CDR2 YDEGEE. This CDR3 is built from 14 residues. In DNA, the CDR3 is TGTGCCAGCAGTTTCGGGATGTTGAACACTGAAGCTTTCTTT. This translates into CASSFGMLNTEAFF.

V gene TRBV30 combines with J gene TRBJ2-7, with D unresolved. This CDR3 is 14 amino acids long. The germline V and J ends were trimmed by 5 bases and 0 bases, with 14 bases remaining between them. CDR1 and CDR2 from the germline V gene are GTSNPN and SVGIG (reference sequence). CDR3 sequence (DNA): TGTGCCTGGGCCCTACAAGGGCTCTCCTACGAGCAGTACTTC. This codes for CAWALQGLSYEQYF.

CDR3 DNA: TGTGCCAGCAGCGTAGGGGTGTTTTCCGGGATGACTAGCCTAAGCTCCTACAATGAGCAGTTCTTC. This encodes CASSVGVFSGMTSLSSYNEQFF. The V and J genes are TRBV9 and TRBJ2-1; TRBD2 aligns across 7 bases. After removal of 0 bases from V and 0 bases from J, the junction contained 21 bases not matched to a gene. This CDR3 region has 22 residues. Per the germline V gene, CDR1 is SGDLS and CDR2 is YYNGEE.

The chain carries TRBV29-1 and TRBJ1-3; D perhaps matches TRBD1 (6 bases). The V end was cut by 4 bases, the J end by 0 bases, with 13 bases between. This CDR3 comprises 15 residues. Germline V gene lookup returns CDR1 SQVTM and CDR2 ANQGSEA. CDR3 in amino acids: CSVGVGGFSGNTIYF. CDR3 sequence (DNA): TGCAGCGTTGGGGTCGGGGGCTTCTCTGGAAACACCATATATTTT.